This T cell receptor (beta chain) comes out of a study of blood T cell repertoires in COVID-19. CDR3 length: 15 residues. The germline gives CDR1 MNHEY, CDR2 SMNVEV (reference sequence). Germline trimming cut 5 bases from V and 0 bases from J; bases unmatched to any gene: 6. Authors' methods: From reference gene primer amplification, estimates of nucleated cell counts were derived. Produced via immunoSEQ multiplex PCR; TCRdb's table is partial and in-frame only. The DNA was the basis for D and trimming; V, J and clone size are from that table. The top ten hold under 5% of the sample, which has more than 200,000 clones, around 80% seen once. This clone appeared a single time.

The rearrangement joins TRBV27 to TRBJ2-7, with TRBD2 matching over 8 bases. This clonotype was obtained from a man aged 55 to 70 with acute or convalescent COVID-19. Material: peripheral blood. CDR3 sequence (DNA): TGTGCCAGCAGTCCGATAGCGGGGCCCTCCTACGAGCAGTACTTC. Amino acid sequence: CASSPIAGPSYEQYF.